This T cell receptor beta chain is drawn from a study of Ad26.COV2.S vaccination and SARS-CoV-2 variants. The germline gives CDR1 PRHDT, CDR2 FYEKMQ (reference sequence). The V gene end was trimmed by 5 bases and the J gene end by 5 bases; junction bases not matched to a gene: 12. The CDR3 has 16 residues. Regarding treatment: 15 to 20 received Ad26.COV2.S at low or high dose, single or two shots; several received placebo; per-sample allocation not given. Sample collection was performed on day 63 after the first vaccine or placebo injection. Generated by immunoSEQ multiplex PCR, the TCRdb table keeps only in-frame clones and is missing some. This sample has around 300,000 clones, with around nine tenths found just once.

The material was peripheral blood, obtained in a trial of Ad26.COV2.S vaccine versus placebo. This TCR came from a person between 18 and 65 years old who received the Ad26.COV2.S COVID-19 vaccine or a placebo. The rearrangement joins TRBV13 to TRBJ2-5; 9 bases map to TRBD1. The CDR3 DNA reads TGTGCCAGCAGCCAAAAACAGGGGGCGGTGTTGGAGACCCAGTACTTC. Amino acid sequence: CASSQKQGAVLETQYF.